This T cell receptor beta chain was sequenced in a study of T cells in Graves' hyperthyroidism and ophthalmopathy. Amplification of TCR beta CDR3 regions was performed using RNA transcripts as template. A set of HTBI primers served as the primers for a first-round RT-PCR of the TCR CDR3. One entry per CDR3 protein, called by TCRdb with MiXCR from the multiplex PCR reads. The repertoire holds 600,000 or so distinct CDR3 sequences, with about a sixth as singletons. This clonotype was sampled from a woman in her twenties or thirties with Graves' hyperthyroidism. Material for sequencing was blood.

CDR3 residues: CASSGGDRVGTEAFF. CDR3 sequence (DNA): TGCGCCAGCAGCGGGGGGGACAGGGTAGGGACTGAAGCTTTCTTT. This chain joins TRBV5-1 and TRBJ1-1; 9 nucleotides line up with TRBD1. V lost 4 bases, J lost 5 bases, and 9 bases stayed unmatched. CDR1 is SGHRS and CDR2 is YFSETQ in the germline V gene. The CDR3 totals 15 residues.